This TCR beta chain was identified in a study of T cell repertoires in cytomegalovirus infection. Study summary: CMV epitopes used comprised recently identified HLA-C-restricted ones and well-studied HLA-B-restricted ones. Whole-study findings and limits: The ex vivo response showed dominance by HLA-C-restricted CMV-specific TCR beta clonotypes.

MiXCR, applied by TCRdb to the reads, yields one record per CDR3 protein. The sample lists fewer than 30,000 distinct CDR3 sequences, about 19% seen once, with 80% to 90% in the top ten. Germline V gene lookup returns CDR1 MNHEY and CDR2 SVGAGI. This CDR3 contains 15 residues. V was pared by 2 bases and J by 0 bases, with 8 bases between. This clonotype was seen more than once but under ten times. Its antigen remains unknown. This TCR was recovered from a human donor in good health (CMV status not recorded). Some clones in this sample may be carry-over from other donors' samples. The chain combines TRBV6-5 with TRBJ1-3; D perhaps matches TRBD1 (5 bases). The sample was CD8+ T cells from cultured PBMCs, taken from culture after CMV antigen stimulation. The CDR3 region is CASSYDSASGNTIYF. CDR3 in DNA: TGTGCCAGCAGTTACGACAGTGCCTCTGGAAACACCATATATTTT.